Sequencing of this T cell receptor beta chain was carried out in a study of identical twins. This clonotype was counted at least ten times. Antigen specificity is unknown. TCRdb recomputed calls from the 5' RACE reads with MiXCR, one row per CDR3 protein. Among approximately 140,000 distinct CDR3 sequences listed, 3% to 4% were seen once. The CDR3 is 15 amino acids. Germline CDR1 ENHRY, CDR2 SYGVKD. Trimming took 6 bases from V and 4 from J; bases not matched to a gene: 9. Whole-study results and caveats: Models, which agreed with sharing between unrelated individuals, nonetheless underestimated the out-of-frame TCR alpha sharing seen in monozygotic twins. The study reached conclusions through statistical analysis that was cross-sectional, not following the same donors. Weaker excess twin sharing was seen among beta out-of-frame sequences. Out-of-frame alpha sequences shared by twins were enriched for low generation probability.

Sequencing was performed on memory T cells sorted from blood. The sequence derives from a man aged 18-30 years in good health. The chain employs TRBV10-3 and TRBJ2-3; 8 bases match TRBD1. CDR3 sequence (DNA): TGTGCCATCAGCTCGGACAGGGAATTCGCAGATACGCAGTATTTT. Its protein is CAISSDREFADTQYF.